The 6 T cell receptor beta chains reported below all come from one sample, sequenced in a study of T cells after posttransplantation cyclophosphamide. TCRdb's table, derived via immunoSEQ multiplex PCR, lists solely in-frame clones and lacks some. This sample has thousands of clones, with around two thirds found just once. Treatment was busulfan-fludarabine conditioning, a marrow graft, and cyclophosphamide on days +3 and +4. The specimen was PBMCs, collected after allogeneic stem cell transplant with posttransplant cyclophosphamide. The origin of the receptors is a male patient aged 55 to 69 who received an allogeneic stem cell transplant from a related donor and was CMV-positive. The graft donor may have given rise to some T cells.

V and J are TRBV11-2 and TRBJ1-1; D remains unclear. Germline loops: CDR1 SGHAT, CDR2 FQNNGV. Between the trimmed V and J ends, which lost 10 bases and 3 bases, there was a span of 18 bases. This CDR3 is 14 amino acids long. The CDR3 nucleotides are TGTGCCAACCGTGGCGGGAGGTGGGACACTGAAGCTTTCTTT. Its translation is CANRGGRWDTEAFF.

V gene TRBV11-2 combines with J gene TRBJ1-5; D is undetermined. This CDR3 comprises 14 residues. Trimming pared 5 bases from V and 1 base from J, leaving 9 bases between. CDR1 is SGHAT, CDR2 FQNNGV, per germline. Here the CDR3 DNA reads TGTGCCAGCAGCGCGAGACACAGCAATCAGCCCCAGCATTTT. Translation gives CASSARHSNQPQHF.

The chain's CDR3 is CASKVGTGSEGYTF. The CDR3 nucleotides are TGTGCCAGCAAGGTGGGAACAGGGTCGGAAGGCTACACCTTC. The gene calls are TRBV2 and TRBJ1-2, with a weak D call TRBD1 (6 bases). This CDR3 is built from 14 residues. V lost 7 bases, J lost 8 bases, and 20 bases lay in between. CDR1 is SNHLY, CDR2 FYNNEI, per germline.

CDR3 protein: CASSTRASGNTIYF. The CDR3, as DNA: TGTGCCAGTAGTACGAGGGCTAGTGGAAACACCATATATTTT. The chain uses TRBV19 and TRBJ1-3; D remains unclear. The ends were cut back, 4 bases at V and 3 bases at J, with 10 bases in the middle. Germline CDR1 LNHDA, CDR2 SQIVND (reference sequence). The CDR3 has 14 amino acids.

This clone has only a few counts. V and J are TRBV15 and TRBJ2-2; a weak D match, TRBD1 (6 bases). Per germline, CDR1 LNHNV and CDR2 YYDKDF (reference sequence). This CDR3 has 15 amino acids. The V and J ends lost 0 bases and 5 bases respectively, with 10 bases between them. This CDR3 is CATSRDYTGTGELFF. The DNA for the CDR3 is TGTGCCACCAGCAGAGATTATACAGGGACCGGGGAGCTGTTTTTT.

V gene TRBV18 combines with J gene TRBJ1-1; D is possibly TRBD1 (6 bases). Germline lookup yields CDR1 KGHSH and CDR2 LQKENI. The CDR3 is 16 amino acids. V dropped 6 bases and J dropped 0 bases, with 17 bases sitting between them. The CDR3, as DNA: TGTGCCAGCTCCCTCTCTTGGACAGTAATGAACACTGAAGCTTTCTTT. As protein: CASSLSWTVMNTEAFF.